Described below is a single T cell receptor (beta chain) sequence and its context. The sample originates from a study of blood T cell repertoires in COVID-19. The CDR3 totals 16 residues. Trimming removed 4 bases at V and 3 bases at J, with 15 bases between. Germline CDR1 reads KGHDR; CDR2 reads SFDVKD. Sequencing used immunoSEQ multiplex PCR; TCRdb keeps in-frame clones, though not all of them. The data hold approximately 93,000 clones, with approximately 79% observed a single time. This TCR was sampled from a man between 65 and 85 years old with COVID-19, enrolled during active disease. The specimen was peripheral blood. The chain uses TRBV24-1 and TRBJ1-5; no reliable D call. The DNA of the CDR3 is TGTGCCACCAGTGACCGATATCAGGCGTACAATCAGCCCCAGCATTTT. Translated: CATSDRYQAYNQPQHF.